This T cell receptor (beta chain) was identified in a study of beta chain features in type 1 diabetes. Whole-study findings and limits: Significant though moderate, a shortening of TCRB CDR3s appeared in all four CD4+ subsets of Type 1 diabetes patients.

Sequenced material consisted of expressed TCRB transcripts (all of the isolated RNA was reverse transcribed). Method: immunoSEQ multiplex PCR; TCRdb's copy keeps in-frame clones and lacks some. The sample lists roughly 260,000 clones, about a tenth occurring once. This CDR3 has 16 residues. Germline CDR1 is KGHSH and CDR2 is LQKENI. Trimming took 3 bases from V and 5 from J, leaving 14 bases between them. This clone was seen a few times. Its antigen is as yet unknown. The sequence was obtained from a man aged 25-45 years with type 1 diabetes. Sequenced sample: naive CD4+ T cells from blood. The J gene is TRBJ1-6, the V gene TRBV18, with D unresolved. CDR3 coding DNA: TGTGCCAGCTCACCTGTGGGCAGCTTGGATAATTCACCCCTCCACTTT. Residues: CASSPVGSLDNSPLHF.